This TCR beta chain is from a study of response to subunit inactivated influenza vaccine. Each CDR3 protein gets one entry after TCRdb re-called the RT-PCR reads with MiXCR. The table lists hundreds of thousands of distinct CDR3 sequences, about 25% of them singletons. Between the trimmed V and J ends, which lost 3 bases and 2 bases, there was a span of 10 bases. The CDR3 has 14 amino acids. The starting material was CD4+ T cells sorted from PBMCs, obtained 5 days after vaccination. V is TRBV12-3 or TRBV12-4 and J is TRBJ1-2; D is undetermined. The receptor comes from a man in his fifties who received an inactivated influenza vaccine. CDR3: CASSFRGLNYGYTF. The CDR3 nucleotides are TGTGCCAGCAGTTTCCGGGGATTGAACTATGGCTACACCTTC.